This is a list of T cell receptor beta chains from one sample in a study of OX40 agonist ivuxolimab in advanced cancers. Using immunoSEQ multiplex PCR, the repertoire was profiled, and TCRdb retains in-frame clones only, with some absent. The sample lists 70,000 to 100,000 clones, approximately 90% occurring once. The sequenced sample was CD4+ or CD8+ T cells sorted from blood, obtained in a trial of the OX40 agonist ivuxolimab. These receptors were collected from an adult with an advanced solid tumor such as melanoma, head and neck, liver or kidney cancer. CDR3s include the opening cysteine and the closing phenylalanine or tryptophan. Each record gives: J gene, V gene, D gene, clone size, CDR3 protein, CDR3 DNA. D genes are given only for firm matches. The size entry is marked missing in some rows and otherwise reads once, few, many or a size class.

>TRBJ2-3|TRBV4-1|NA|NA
CASSDNAGSDTQYF
TGCGCCAGCAGCGATAATGCGGGGTCCGATACGCAGTATTTT
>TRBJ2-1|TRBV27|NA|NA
CASSLEWYNEQFF
TGTGCCAGCAGTCTGGAGTGGTACAATGAGCAGTTCTTC
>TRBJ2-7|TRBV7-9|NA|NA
CASSLGTPYEQYF
TGTGCCAGCAGCTTAGGTACGCCCTACGAGCAGTACTTC
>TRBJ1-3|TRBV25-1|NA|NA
CASSGPQGLTGNTIYF
TGTGCCAGCAGTGGCCCACAGGGATTGACTGGAAACACCATATATTTT
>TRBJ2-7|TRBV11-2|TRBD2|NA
CASSLVAGLAAYEQYF
TGTGCCAGCAGCTTAGTCGCGGGTCTAGCGGCCTACGAGCAGTACTTC
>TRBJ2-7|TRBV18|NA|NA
CASSPPRRTGLGEQYF
TGTGCCAGCTCACCACCGCGGCGGACCGGGTTAGGCGAGCAGTACTTC
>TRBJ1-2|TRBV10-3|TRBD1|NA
CAISSGTVGSGYTF
TGTGCCATCAGTTCCGGGACAGTGGGTTCTGGCTACACCTTC
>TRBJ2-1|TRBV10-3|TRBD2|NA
CAISRISSGSSYNEQFF
TGTGCCATCAGTCGGATCTCTAGCGGGAGCTCCTACAATGAGCAGTTCTTC
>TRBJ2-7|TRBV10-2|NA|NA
CASSETASYEQYF
TGCGCCAGCAGTGAGACAGCCTCCTACGAGCAGTACTTC
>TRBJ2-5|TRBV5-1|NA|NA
CASSFGQETQYF
TGCGCCAGCAGCTTCGGACAAGAGACCCAGTACTTC
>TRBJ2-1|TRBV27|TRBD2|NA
CASSLLASGAGTYNEQFF
TGTGCCAGCAGTTTACTGGCTAGCGGGGCGGGGACCTACAATGAGCAGTTCTTC
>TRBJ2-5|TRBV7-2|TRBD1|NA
CASSPTGGGKISVEETQYF
TGTGCCAGCAGCCCTACAGGGGGCGGGAAGATTTCCGTAGAAGAGACCCAGTACTTC
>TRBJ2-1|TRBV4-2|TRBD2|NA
CASSLSPTSGNDEQFF
TGTGCCAGCAGCCTCTCCCCGACTAGCGGGAACGATGAGCAGTTCTTC
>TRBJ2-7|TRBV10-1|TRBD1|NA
CASSESTGTVQYF
TGCGCCAGCAGTGAGTCGACCGGGACAGTACAGTACTTC
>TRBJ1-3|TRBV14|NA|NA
CASSQDWGSGNTIYF
TGTGCCAGCAGCCAAGATTGGGGCTCTGGAAACACCATATATTTT
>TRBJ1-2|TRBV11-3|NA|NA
CASSLDDLYGYTF
TGTGCCAGCAGCTTAGATGACCTCTATGGCTACACCTTC
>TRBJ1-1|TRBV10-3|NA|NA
CAISEAGGQDTEAFF
TGTGCCATCAGTGAGGCCGGGGGGCAGGACACTGAAGCTTTCTTT
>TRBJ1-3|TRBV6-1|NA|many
CASSEAEGTGNTIYF
TGTGCCAGCAGTGAAGCGGAGGGAACTGGAAACACCATATATTTT
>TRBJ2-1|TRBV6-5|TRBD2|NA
CASSYSGLDYNEQFF
TGTGCCAGCAGTTACTCAGGACTAGATTACAATGAGCAGTTCTTC
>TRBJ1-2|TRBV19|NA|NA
CASSITPWQEANYGYTF
TGTGCCAGTAGTATTACCCCCTGGCAGGAAGCTAACTATGGCTACACCTTC
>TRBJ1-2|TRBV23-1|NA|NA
CASSHPPPANYGYTF
TGCGCCAGCAGTCACCCCCCCCCAGCTAACTATGGCTACACCTTC
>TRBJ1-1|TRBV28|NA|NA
CASGTFVRRNTEAFF
TGTGCCAGCGGGACCTTTGTCAGGCGGAACACTGAAGCTTTCTTT
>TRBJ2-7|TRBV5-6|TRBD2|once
CASSLGTSGRYEQYF
TGTGCCAGCAGCCTAGGGACTAGCGGGAGATACGAGCAGTACTTC
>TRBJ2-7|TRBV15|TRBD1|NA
CATSSMGQGSYEQYF
TGTGCCACCAGCAGTATGGGACAGGGCAGTTACGAGCAGTACTTC
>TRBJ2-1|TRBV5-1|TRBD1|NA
CASSLAPTGGINEQFF
TGCGCCAGCAGCTTGGCTCCGACAGGGGGGATCAATGAGCAGTTCTTC
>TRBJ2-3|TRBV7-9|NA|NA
CASSFGGATDTQYF
TGTGCCAGCAGCTTTGGCGGGGCCACAGATACGCAGTATTTT
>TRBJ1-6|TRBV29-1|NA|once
CSVEGQPGSPLHF
TGCAGCGTTGAAGGACAGCCAGGGTCACCCCTCCACTTT
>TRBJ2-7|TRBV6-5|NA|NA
CASSYSNEQYF
TGTGCCAGCAGTTACTCGAACGAGCAGTACTTC
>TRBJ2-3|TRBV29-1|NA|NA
CSVEGAQGLTDTQYF
TGCAGCGTTGAAGGTGCTCAGGGTTTGACAGATACGCAGTATTTT
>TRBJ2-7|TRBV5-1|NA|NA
CASSLPAYEQYF
TGCGCCAGCAGCTTGCCCGCCTACGAGCAGTACTTC
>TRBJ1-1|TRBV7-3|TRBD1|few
CASSSGAGGWAEAFF
TGTGCCAGCAGCTCGGGTGCAGGGGGCTGGGCTGAAGCTTTCTTT
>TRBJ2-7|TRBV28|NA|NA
CASSVYSYEQYF
TGTGCCAGCAGTGTCTACAGCTACGAGCAGTACTTC
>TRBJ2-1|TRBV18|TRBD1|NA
CASSTETGVYNEQFF
TGTGCCAGCTCAACTGAGACAGGGGTCTACAATGAGCAGTTCTTC
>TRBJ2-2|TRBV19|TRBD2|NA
CASSNGRELTGELFF
TGTGCCAGTAGTAACGGGCGGGAGCTGACCGGGGAGCTGTTTTTT
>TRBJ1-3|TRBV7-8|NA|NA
CASSLDLGYTIYF
TGTGCCAGCAGCTTAGATTTGGGGTACACCATATATTTT
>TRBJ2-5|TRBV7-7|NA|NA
CASSLAPRPQETQYF
TGTGCTAGCAGCTTAGCACCAAGACCTCAAGAGACCCAGTACTTC
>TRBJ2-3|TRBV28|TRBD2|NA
CASRGAGAPRVLLPDTQYF
TGTGCCAGCAGGGGAGCGGGAGCTCCCCGTGTCCTACTCCCCGATACGCAGTATTTT
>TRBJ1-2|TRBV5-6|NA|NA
CASSFGSPVVGYTF
TGTGCCAGCAGCTTTGGGTCCCCGGTGGTTGGCTACACCTTC
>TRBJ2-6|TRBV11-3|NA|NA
CASSPEGVGANVLTF
TGTGCCAGCAGCCCAGAGGGGGTTGGGGCCAACGTCCTGACTTTC
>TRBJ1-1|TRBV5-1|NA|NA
CASSLVGLNTEAFF
TGCGCCAGCAGCTTGGTAGGGTTGAACACTGAAGCTTTCTTT
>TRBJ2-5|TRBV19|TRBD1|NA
CASTPDLGQGSETQYF
TGTGCCAGTACCCCGGATCTGGGACAGGGGTCAGAGACCCAGTACTTC
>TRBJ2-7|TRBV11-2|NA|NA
CASSLERGLEQYF
TGTGCCAGCAGCTTAGAGAGGGGACTCGAGCAGTACTTC
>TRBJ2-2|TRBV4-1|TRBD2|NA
CASSQDRVAGAAGELFF
TGCGCCAGCAGCCAAGATAGGGTAGCGGGAGCGGCTGGGGAGCTGTTTTTT
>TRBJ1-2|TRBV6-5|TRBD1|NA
CASSSGQGFGYTF
TGTGCCAGCAGTTCCGGACAGGGGTTTGGCTACACCTTC
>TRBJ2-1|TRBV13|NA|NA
CASSSTSGIGGSYNEQFF
TGTGCCAGCAGCTCTACTAGTGGAATTGGGGGCTCCTACAATGAGCAGTTCTTC
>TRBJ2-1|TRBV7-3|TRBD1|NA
CASSLGQGVSDEQFF
TGTGCCAGCAGCTTAGGACAGGGGGTTTCGGATGAGCAGTTCTTC